The 16 T cell receptor beta chains reported below all come from one sample, sequenced in a study of cytomegalovirus exposure and HLA in healthy donors. Assay used: immunoSEQ multiplex PCR; TCRdb lists only in-frame clones, some missing. The sample records approximately 180,000 clones, around nine tenths being singletons. Sequenced input: PBMCs. The source of these receptors is a woman under 40 in good health and CMV-seronegative.

The CDR3 coding sequence is TGCGCCAGCAGCCCAAGGACTAGCAATGAGCAGTTCTTC. Translation gives CASSPRTSNEQFF. The chain combines TRBV5-1 with TRBJ2-1; 7 bases map to TRBD2. The CDR3 is 13 residues long. The V and J ends lost 4 bases and 6 bases, in that order; junction bases with no gene match: 4. Germline V CDR1 and CDR2: SGHRS, YFSETQ.

The rearrangement links TRBV6-5 to TRBJ2-2; TRBD2 is a possible D gene (5 bases). Germline CDR1 and CDR2: MNHEY and SVGAGI. The length of the CDR3 is 13 residues. Trimming cost V 2 bases and J 6 bases, with 7 bases left between them. CDR3 amino acids: CASSYGRAGELFF. The CDR3 coding sequence is TGTGCCAGCAGTTACGGGCGGGCCGGGGAGCTGTTTTTT.

This chain joins TRBV11-2 and TRBJ1-1, with D unclear. CDR1 and CDR2 (germline): SGHAT, FQNNGV. The CDR3 has 13 amino acids. Trimming stripped 5 bases from V and 5 bases from J, with 12 bases between. CDR3 protein: CASSPRGRTEAFF. In nucleotides, the CDR3 is TGTGCCAGCAGCCCCCGGGGTAGGACTGAAGCTTTCTTT.

The CDR3 sequence is CASALSSYNEQFF. CDR3 nucleotide sequence: TGTGCTAGTGCGCTAAGCTCCTACAATGAGCAGTTCTTC. This chain connects TRBV12-5 to TRBJ2-1; unclear D gene. V was cut by 7 bases and J by 0 bases, with 7 bases left in between. This CDR3 is built from 13 residues. Per the germline V gene, CDR1 is LGHNT and CDR2 is FRNRAP.

This chain connects TRBV2 to TRBJ1-1; D gene uncertain. V lost 3 bases and J 1 base, leaving 24 bases between the germline ends. The germline V gene encodes CDR1 SNHLY and CDR2 FYNNEI. The CDR3 has 19 residues. The CDR3 DNA sequence: TGTGCCAGCAGTGATCCCCGGAGGGAAAGGGTCCAGAAGAACACTGAAGCTTTCTTT. This encodes CASSDPRRERVQKNTEAFF.

The V gene is TRBV5-1, the J gene TRBJ2-5; TRBD2 matches at 14 bases. Germline CDR1 and CDR2: SGHRS and YFSETQ. The length of the CDR3 is 16 residues. Losses at the gene ends were 4 bases for V and 4 bases for J; bases not matched to a gene: 6. The CDR3: CASSLTSGGVRETQYF. The DNA of the CDR3 is TGCGCCAGCAGCCTGACTAGCGGGGGGGTCCGAGAGACCCAGTACTTC.

V usage is TRBV12-5 and J usage is TRBJ2-5; possibly TRBD1 for D (5 bases). V lost 7 bases and J lost 0, with 21 bases in between. The CDR3 runs 17 residues. Germline assignment: CDR1 LGHNT and CDR2 FRNRAP. The CDR3 is CASDIGRLGHYQETQYF. The CDR3 nucleotides are TGTGCTAGTGATATTGGTAGGCTAGGACACTACCAAGAGACCCAGTACTTC. The variable domain in full, completed from reference TRBV12-5 and TRBJ2-5, reads DARVTQTPRHKVTEMGQEVTMRCQPILGHNTVFWYRQTMMQGLELLAYFRNRAPLDDSGMPKDRFSAEMPDATLATLKIQPSEPRDSAVYFCASDIGRLGHYQETQYFGPGTRLLVL.

The chain carries TRBV23-1 and TRBJ2-1, with 10 positions matching TRBD1. TRBV23-1 is designated an ORF whose function remains uncertain. V trimming: 4 bases; J trimming: 5 bases; junction bases outside the gene matches: 8. The CDR3 length is 16 residues. CDR3: CASSPPGQGKHNEQFF. In DNA, the CDR3 is TGCGCCAGCAGTCCTCCGGGACAGGGGAAACACAATGAGCAGTTCTTC.

The J gene is TRBJ2-4, the V gene TRBV2, with 8 nucleotides matching TRBD1. Germline trimming cut 5 bases from V and 7 bases from J; bases unmatched to any gene: 1. The CDR3 spans 12 residues. Germline V lookup: CDR1 SNHLY, CDR2 FYNNEI. CDR3 sequence reads: CASSWDRNIQYF. CDR3 nucleotide sequence: TGTGCCAGCAGTTGGGACAGGAACATTCAGTACTTC.

The rearrangement uses TRBV7-6 and TRBJ2-5; no firm D call. V was cut by 2 bases and J by 5 bases, with 9 bases left in between. This CDR3 is built from 13 residues. Germline V gene sequence: CDR1 SGHVS, CDR2 FNYEAQ. CDR3 DNA: TGTGCCAGCAGCTTAACGCTCGGTGAGACCCAGTACTTC. Translation gives CASSLTLGETQYF.

This sequence joins TRBV27 and TRBJ2-7, with 8 bases lining up with TRBD1. The CDR3 length is 14 residues. CDR1 and CDR2 (germline): MNHEY, SMNVEV (reference sequence). V was pared by 4 bases and J by 2 bases, with 4 bases of the junction left unmatched. The chain's CDR3 is CASSWGQDAYEQYF. Here the CDR3 DNA reads TGTGCCAGCAGTTGGGGACAGGACGCCTACGAGCAGTACTTC.

This clone was picked up a small number of times. The chain is built from TRBV30 and TRBJ2-5, with no clear D. Germline CDR1 GTSNPN, CDR2 SVGIG (reference sequence). The CDR3 totals 13 residues. V was pared by 0 bases and J by 4 bases, with 9 bases between. CDR3 sequence (DNA): TGTGCCTGGAGTGTACGGAGTCGAGAGACCCAGTACTTC. This encodes CAWSVRSRETQYF.

The V call is TRBV2, the J call TRBJ2-5, with a weak D call TRBD1 (5 bases). Germline CDR1 reads SNHLY; CDR2 reads FYNNEI. This CDR3 region has 13 residues. The ends were cut back, 4 bases at V and 5 bases at J, with 11 bases in the middle. CDR3 coding DNA: TGTGCCAGCAGTGCAGACAGCGCGGAGACCCAGTACTTC. Translated, it gives CASSADSAETQYF.

The CDR3 DNA follows: TGTGCCCTGGGGGGTTTGGCCCCTCGATCTTTCTTT. Amino acid sequence: CALGGLAPRSFF. V gene TRBV30 combines with J gene TRBJ1-1; possible D gene TRBD1, 5 bases. The germline gives CDR1 GTSNPN, CDR2 SVGIG (reference sequence). The germline V and J ends were trimmed by 8 bases and 12 bases, with 22 bases remaining between them. The CDR3 extends over 12 amino acids.

This clone was picked up one time. The gene calls are TRBV4-1 and TRBJ2-2, with 7 bases fitting TRBD1. This CDR3 has 14 residues. V dropped 2 bases and J dropped 5; count of bases not matched to a gene: 2. Per the germline V gene, CDR1 is MGHRA and CDR2 is YSYEKL. In DNA form, the CDR3 reads TGCGCCAGCAGCCAACCAGGGGGTACCGGGGAGCTGTTTTTT. Its protein is CASSQPGGTGELFF.

This clone was seen a handful of times. The chain links TRBV25-1 to TRBJ2-7, with 7 positions matching TRBD1. CDR1 is MGHDK, CDR2 SYGVNS, per germline. The CDR3 sequence is 15 residues long. V was pared by 3 bases and J by 0 bases, with 5 bases of the junction left unmatched. The CDR3 region is CASSDPGGLSYEQYF. The CDR3 DNA sequence: TGTGCCAGCAGTGATCCAGGGGGTCTCTCCTACGAGCAGTACTTC.